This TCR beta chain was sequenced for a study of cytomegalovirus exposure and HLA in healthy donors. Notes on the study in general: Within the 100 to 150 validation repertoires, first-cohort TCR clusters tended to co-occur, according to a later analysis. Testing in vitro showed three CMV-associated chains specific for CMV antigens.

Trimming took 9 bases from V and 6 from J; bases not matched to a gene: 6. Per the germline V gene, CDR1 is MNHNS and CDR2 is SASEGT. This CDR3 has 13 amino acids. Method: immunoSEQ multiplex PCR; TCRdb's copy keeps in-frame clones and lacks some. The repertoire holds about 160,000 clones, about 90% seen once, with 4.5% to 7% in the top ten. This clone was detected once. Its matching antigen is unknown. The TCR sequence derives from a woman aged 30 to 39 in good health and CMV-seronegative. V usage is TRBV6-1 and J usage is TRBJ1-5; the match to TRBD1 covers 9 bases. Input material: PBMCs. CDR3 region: CASSQGAGQPQHF. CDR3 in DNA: TGTGCCAGTTCACAGGGGGCAGGTCAGCCCCAGCATTTT.